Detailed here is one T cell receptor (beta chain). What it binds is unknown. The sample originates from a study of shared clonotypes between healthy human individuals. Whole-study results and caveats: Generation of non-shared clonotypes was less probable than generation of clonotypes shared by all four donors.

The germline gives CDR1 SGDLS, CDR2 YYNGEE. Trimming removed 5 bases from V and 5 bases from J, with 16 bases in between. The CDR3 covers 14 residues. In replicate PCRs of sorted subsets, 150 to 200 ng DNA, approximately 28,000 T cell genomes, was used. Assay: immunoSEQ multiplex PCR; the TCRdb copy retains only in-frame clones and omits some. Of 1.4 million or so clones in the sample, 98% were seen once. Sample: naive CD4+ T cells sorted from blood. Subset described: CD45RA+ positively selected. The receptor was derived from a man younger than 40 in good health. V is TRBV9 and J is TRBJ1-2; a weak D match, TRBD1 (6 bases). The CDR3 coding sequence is TGTGCCAGCAGAAAGGAGGGGGGGGGTTATGGCTACACCTTC. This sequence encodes CASRKEGGGYGYTF.